Only a few counts were recorded for the clone carrying this TCR beta chain. Its specificity is unknown. Version v3.0 of the immunoSEQ assay ran at survey level. Here immunoSEQ multiplex PCR was the method, and the copy in TCRdb shows in-frame clones only, minus some. Found here are 35,000 to 50,000 clones, around nine tenths of them singletons; the top ten hold roughly 4.9%. These data originate in a study of long-term antiretroviral therapy in people with HIV. Study results and limitations: Following ART, diversity rose but still fell short of transplant donor controls.

The germline gives CDR1 SGHNT, CDR2 YYREEE (reference sequence). The CDR3 spans 13 residues. V was shortened by 0 bases and J by 7 bases, with 7 bases between the two germline ends. At least one PBMC sample before ART and at least two after were required. Every single participant having HIV got treatment inside the United States. The chain employs TRBV5-4 and TRBJ1-4; D uncertain. Sequenced here: unsorted PBMCs, sampled 0.1 years before starting antiretroviral therapy. This receptor was taken from a woman aged 50 to 60 with HIV. This chain's CDR3 is CASSLDGVEKLFF. In nucleotides, the CDR3 is TGTGCCAGCAGCTTGGACGGGGTTGAAAAACTGTTTTTT.